This T cell receptor beta chain was obtained from a study of shared clonotypes between healthy human individuals. Across the study: A donor's plate count was three for CD4 naive and three for CD4 memory; CD8 naive had two and CD8 memory one. Notes on the study in general: Even with large depth, rarefaction showed that sorted-subset sequencing was incomplete.

CD45RO negativity and positive selection for CCR7 defined naive CD8 cells, a population that excluded terminally differentiated effector memory CD45RA+ cells. Regarding this clone: The antigen remains unidentified.

CDR3 size: 12 residues. Germline V gene lookup returns CDR1 GTSNPN and CDR2 SVGIG (reference sequence). Trimming pared 2 bases from V and 6 bases from J, leaving 7 bases between. The assay was immunoSEQ multiplex PCR, and TCRdb's table has in-frame clones only and misses some. The top ten hold approximately 0.11% of the sample, which has around 550,000 clones, 85% to 95% seen once. V gene TRBV30 combines with J gene TRBJ2-2; either TRBD1 or TRBD2 may fit D (5 bases each). The source is a woman aged 25-40 years in good health. Sequencing was carried out using naive CD8+ T cells sorted from blood. The CDR3 here is CAWSLGAGELFF. CDR3 DNA: TGTGCCTGGAGTCTGGGGGCCGGGGAGCTGTTTTTT.